The 21 T cell receptor beta chains reported below all come from one sample, sequenced in a study of shared clonotypes between healthy human individuals. The protocol was immunoSEQ multiplex PCR, while the TCRdb copy is restricted to in-frame clones and leaves out a portion. This table has around 95,000 clones, roughly 45% appearing once. The sequencing sample was made of PBMCs. The receptors stem from a woman aged 40 to 50 in good health. Some clones in this sample may be carry-over from other donors' samples.

This CDR3 is CASSQDWAPYGYTF. The CDR3 DNA reads as TGTGCCAGCAGCCAAGATTGGGCACCCTATGGCTACACCTTC. The chain carries TRBV14 and TRBJ1-2; D remains ambiguous. The CDR3 is 14 amino acids. Trimming took off 0 bases at V and 4 bases at J, with 9 bases between the two ends. CDR1 and CDR2 from the germline V gene are SGHDN and FVKESK.

This rearrangement joins TRBV7-3 to TRBJ2-5, with a weak D call TRBD2 (6 bases). Trimming removed 2 bases at V and 4 bases at J, with 8 bases between. The germline V gene encodes CDR1 SGHTA and CDR2 FQGTGA. This CDR3 has 13 residues. Here the CDR3 DNA reads TGTGCCAGCAGCTTACGAGCGGGAGAGACCCAGTACTTC. Protein product: CASSLRAGETQYF.

CDR3 amino acids: CASSKNPGDEQYF. The CDR3 DNA sequence: TGTGCCAGCAGCAAAAATCCGGGGGACGAGCAGTACTTC. The V gene is TRBV11-1, the J gene TRBJ2-7, with a tentative D call TRBD2 (6 bases). Germline CDR1 and CDR2: SGHAT and FQDESV (reference sequence). This CDR3 is built from 13 residues. Trimming removed 5 bases at V and 5 bases at J, with 13 bases between.

The chain has TRBV9 and TRBJ2-1; 8 bases fit TRBD2. CDR1 and CDR2 (germline): SGDLS, YYNGEE. The ends lost 3 bases at V and 0 bases at J; junction bases unmatched: 2. The CDR3 consists of 15 residues. Here the CDR3 reads CASSASGSSYNEQFF. The CDR3 nucleotides are TGTGCCAGCAGCGCCAGCGGGAGCTCCTACAATGAGCAGTTCTTC.

The rearrangement joins TRBV28 to TRBJ2-1; the D is unclear. Deletions cut 3 bases from V and 6 bases from J, with 9 bases between. Germline CDR1 reads MDHEN; CDR2 reads SYDVKM. The CDR3 extends over 13 amino acids. This CDR3 is CASSLQQSNEQFF. DNA of the CDR3: TGTGCCAGCAGTTTGCAACAGTCCAATGAGCAGTTCTTC.

Regarding this clone: Just one base apart from a much larger clone, this may be a read error. The genes are TRBV15 and TRBJ2-5; 8 bases match TRBD2. Germline V gives CDR1 LNHNV, CDR2 YYDKDF (reference sequence). This CDR3 spans 19 amino acids. In DNA, the CDR3 is TGTGCCACCAGCAGAGATGTCCCCCTCCCCGGGAGGGCACAAGAGACCCGGTACTTC. Translation gives CATSRDVPLPGRAQETRYF.

The chain is built from TRBV6-5 and TRBJ2-5, with a possible D match to TRBD1 (5 bases). Trimming shortened V by 5 bases and J by 4 bases, and 14 bases separated the two germline ends. Germline values: CDR1 MNHEY, CDR2 SVGAGI. The CDR3 is made up of 14 amino acids. CDR3 sequence reads: CASSELRTTETQYF. The CDR3 DNA reads TGTGCCAGCAGTGAGCTCAGGACAACAGAGACCCAGTACTTC.

Here the CDR3 reads CSVEGSGRVHEQYF. In nucleotides, the CDR3 is TGCAGCGTTGAAGGTAGCGGGAGGGTCCACGAGCAGTACTTC. The chain recombines TRBV29-1 with TRBJ2-7; 11 nucleotides match TRBD2. This CDR3 has 14 residues. The J segment lost 5 bases and the V segment lost 1 base, leaving 4 bases of the junction unmatched. Germline V gene data show CDR1 as SQVTM and CDR2 as ANQGSEA.

In this sample, this clone turned up a few times. The chain uses TRBV28 and TRBJ2-5; no clear D gene. Near its end, the DNA agrees better with TRBJ2-7, so the J call may be wrong. In germline, CDR1 is MDHEN, CDR2 SYDVKM. This CDR3 has 12 residues. Here the CDR3 reads CASRDGIYEQYF. DNA of the CDR3: TGTGCCAGCAGGGACGGAATCTACGAGCAGTACTTC.

This clone was detected ten times or more. The chain uses TRBV30 and TRBJ1-2, with 8 nucleotides matching TRBD1. Germline V gives CDR1 GTSNPN, CDR2 SVGIG (reference sequence). With 0 bases clipped from V and 4 bases from J, the junction kept 19 bases outside the gene matches. The CDR3 has 19 residues. CDR3 nucleotides: TGTGCCTGGAGTGTACAGTTATCGTTTAGGACAGGGCGGCCCTATGGCTACACCTTC. Amino acids: CAWSVQLSFRTGRPYGYTF.

About this clone: This sequence may be a read error, since a much larger clone differs from it by one base. The same CDR3 arises from other DNA sequences in this sample as well. The chain has TRBV30 and TRBJ1-2; 10 positions agree with TRBD1. Germline V gene data show CDR1 as GTSNPN and CDR2 as SVGIG (reference sequence). The CDR3 runs 15 residues. CDR3 residues: CARSGLGQGSYGYTF. The CDR3 DNA is TGTGCCCGGAGTGGGCTGGGACAGGGGAGCTATGGCTACACCTTC.

There are a few counts of this clone. A much larger clone lies one base from this, so it may be a read error. V is TRBV25-1 and J is TRBJ1-1; no clear D gene. Germline V gene lookup returns CDR1 MGHDK and CDR2 SYGVNS. This CDR3 spans 16 amino acids. The ends were cut back, 7 bases at V and 1 base at J, with 19 bases in the middle. CDR3 residues: CASTPNLGGENTEAFF. In DNA form, the CDR3 reads TGTGCCAGCACCCCGAACCTAGGAGGTGAGAACACTGAAGCTTTCTTT.

Many counts were recorded for this clone. The chain recombines TRBV9 with TRBJ2-1; a weak D match, TRBD1 (6 bases). In germline, CDR1 is SGDLS, CDR2 YYNGEE. This CDR3 is 15 amino acids long. V lost 0 bases to trimming and J lost 1 base, with 8 bases between them. CDR3 coding DNA: TGTGCCAGCAGCGTAGAACAGGGTTCCTACAATGAGCAGTTCTTC. The encoded protein is CASSVEQGSYNEQFF.

This chain joins TRBV27 and TRBJ2-3, with D possibly TRBD2 on 6 matching bases. V lost 7 bases and J 0 bases, leaving 14 bases between the germline ends. Germline lookup yields CDR1 MNHEY and CDR2 SMNVEV (reference sequence). CDR3 length: 15 residues. In DNA, the CDR3 is TGTGCCAGCATGTCCCCGGCGGGAAGCACAGATACGCAGTATTTT. Protein: CASMSPAGSTDTQYF.

The chain couples TRBV5-1 to TRBJ2-5, with 10 nucleotides matching TRBD2. The J call may be wrong; the DNA end is better matched by TRBJ2-7. CDR1 and CDR2 from the germline V gene are SGHRS and YFSETQ. The CDR3 length is 19 residues. CDR3 nucleotide sequence: TGCGCCAGCAGCTTGGGGTTAGCGGGAGGCCATACGTACTCCTACGAGCAGTACTTC. This encodes CASSLGLAGGHTYSYEQYF.

The chain uses TRBV7-9 and TRBJ2-1, with D possibly being TRBD2 (5 bases). V lost 2 bases and J 9 bases, leaving 8 bases between the germline ends. CDR3 length: 12 residues. CDR1 is SEHNR and CDR2 is FQNEAQ in the germline V gene (reference sequence). In DNA, the CDR3 is TGTGCCAGCAGCTTAATAGCGCCTGAGCAGTTCTTC. As protein: CASSLIAPEQFF.

This clone came up a few times. This chain connects TRBV30 to TRBJ2-1; 8 bases map to TRBD2. There are 15 residues in the CDR3. J lost 7 bases, V lost 4 bases, and 12 bases had no gene match. Germline CDR1 reads GTSNPN; CDR2 reads SVGIG (reference sequence). DNA of the CDR3: TGTGCCTGGAAAGACCCGGGACTAGATGGAAATGAGCAGTTCTTC. The encoded protein is CAWKDPGLDGNEQFF.

A word on this clone: A single base is all that separates this from a far larger clone, so a read error is likely. The V gene is TRBV5-5, the J gene TRBJ1-5; 7 positions agree with TRBD1. The CDR3 is 13 amino acids. Germline CDR1 reads SGHKS; CDR2 reads YYEKEE (reference sequence). The ends lost 3 bases at V and 9 bases at J; junction bases unmatched: 6. In DNA, the CDR3 is TGTGCCAGCAGCTCGGTAGGGGGCGGGCCCCAGCATTTT. The encoded protein is CASSSVGGGPQHF.

The genes are TRBV30 and TRBJ2-7; 8 positions match TRBD2. V shed 5 bases, J shed 7 bases, and the junction held 10 bases outside the gene matches. The CDR3 covers 13 residues. Germline loops: CDR1 GTSNPN, CDR2 SVGIG (reference sequence). CDR3 DNA sequence: TGTGCCTGGGACGCAGCGGGAGCGTGGGAGCAGTACTTC. Encoded protein: CAWDAAGAWEQYF.

This clone was seen repeatedly, ten times or more. The same CDR3 is also encoded by other DNA sequences in this sample. The chain joins TRBV25-1 to TRBJ2-1; D not resolved. CDR1 and CDR2 (germline): MGHDK, SYGVNS. This CDR3 spans 18 amino acids. With 3 bases removed from V and 9 bases from J, the gap between germline ends came to 27 bases. The CDR3 region has the DNA TGTGCCAGCAGTGACATATACCGGGCCTACCGACACTTGGGTGAGCAGTTCTTC. This translates into CASSDIYRAYRHLGEQFF.

Comment on this clone: One base away lies a much larger clone, so this may be a sequencing read error. This sequence joins TRBV27 and TRBJ2-6; tentative D call: TRBD1 (5 bases). The germline V gene encodes CDR1 MNHEY and CDR2 SMNVEV (reference sequence). The CDR3 consists of 17 residues. The CDR3 coding sequence is TGTGCCAGCAGTCCTGAAAGCCCGGTCTCTGGGGCCAACGCCCTGACTTTC. Translation gives CASSPESPVSGANALTF. Supplemented by reference TRBV27 and TRBJ2-6, the full variable domain reads EAQVTQNPRYLITVTGKKLTVTCSQNMNHEYMSWYRQDPGLGLRQIYYSMNVEVTDKGDVPEGYKVSRKEKRNFPLILESPSPNQTSLYFCASSPESPVSGANALTFGAGSRLTVL.